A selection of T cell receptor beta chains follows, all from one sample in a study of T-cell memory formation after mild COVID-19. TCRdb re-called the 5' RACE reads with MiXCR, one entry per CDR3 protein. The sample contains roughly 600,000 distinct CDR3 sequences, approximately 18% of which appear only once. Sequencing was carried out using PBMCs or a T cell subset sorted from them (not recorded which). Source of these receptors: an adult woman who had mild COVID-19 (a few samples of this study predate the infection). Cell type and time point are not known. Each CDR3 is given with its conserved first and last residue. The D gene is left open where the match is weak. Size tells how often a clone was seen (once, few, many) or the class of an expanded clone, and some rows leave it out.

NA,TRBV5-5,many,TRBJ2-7,CASSLGHALQGYEQYF,TGTGCCAGCAGCTTGGGGCACGCTCTGCAGGGCTACGAGCAGTACTTC
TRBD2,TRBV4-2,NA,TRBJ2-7,CASSHSTSGGSYEQYF,TGTGCCAGCAGCCACTCGACTAGCGGGGGCTCCTACGAGCAGTACTTC
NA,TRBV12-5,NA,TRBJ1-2,CASGSSGGGYYGYTF,TGTGCTAGTGGCTCCTCGGGGGGAGGCTACTATGGCTACACCTTC
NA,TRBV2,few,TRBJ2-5,CASSEGPNSYQETQYF,TGTGCCAGCAGTGAAGGGCCTAATTCGTACCAAGAGACCCAGTACTTC
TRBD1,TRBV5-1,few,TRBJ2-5,CASSNGLQGAETQYF,TGCGCCAGCAGCAATGGATTACAGGGGGCGGAGACCCAGTACTTC
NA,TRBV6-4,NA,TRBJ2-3,CASSERTGTDTQYF,TGTGCCAGCAGTGAGAGGACAGGCACAGATACGCAGTATTTT
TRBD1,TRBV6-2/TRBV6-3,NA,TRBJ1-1,CASSYSRTGPMNTEAFF,TGTGCCAGCAGTTACTCTAGGACAGGGCCAATGAACACTGAAGCTTTCTTT
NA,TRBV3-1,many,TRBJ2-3,CASSQANKDTQYF,TGTGCCAGCAGCCAAGCGAATAAAGATACGCAGTATTTT
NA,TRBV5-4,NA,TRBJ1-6,CASSFRAGRSPLHF,TGTGCCAGCAGCTTCCGGGCAGGCCGTTCACCCCTCCACTTT
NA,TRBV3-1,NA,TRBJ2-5,CASSQGVYRFSQYF,TGTGCCAGCAGCCAAGGGGTTTATCGGTTCTCCCAGTACTTC
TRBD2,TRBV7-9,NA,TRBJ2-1,CASSLGGTSGGSPLF,TGTGCCAGCAGCTTAGGTGGCACTAGCGGGGGGTCCCCCCTCTTC
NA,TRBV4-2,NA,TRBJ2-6,CASSLFVRDSGANVLTF,TGTGCCAGCAGCCTCTTCGTCCGGGACTCTGGGGCCAACGTCCTGACTTTC
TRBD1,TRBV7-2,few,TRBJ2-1,CASRQGGAYNEQFF,TGTGCCAGCAGACAGGGGGGCGCCTACAATGAGCAGTTCTTC
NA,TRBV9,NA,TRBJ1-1,CASSPAVGFSSEAFF,TGTGCCAGCAGCCCGGCGGTAGGGTTTTCGTCTGAAGCTTTCTTT
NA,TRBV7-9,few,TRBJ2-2,CASSGQNTGELFF,TGTGCCAGCAGCGGACAGAACACCGGGGAGCTGTTTTTT
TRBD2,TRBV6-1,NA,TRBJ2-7,CASNPLGLAGSSYEQYF,TGTGCCAGCAATCCCCTGGGACTAGCGGGGTCCTCCTACGAGCAGTACTTC
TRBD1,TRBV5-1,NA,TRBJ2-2,CASKDRGGVGELFF,TGCGCCAGCAAGGACAGGGGAGGCGTGGGGGAGCTGTTTTTT
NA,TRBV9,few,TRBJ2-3,CATSTGSTDTQYF,TGTGCCACTTCGACAGGTAGCACAGATACGCAGTATTTT
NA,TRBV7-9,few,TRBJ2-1,CASSLAPRGSYNEQFF,TGTGCCAGCAGCTTAGCGCCCAGGGGTTCCTACAATGAGCAGTTCTTC
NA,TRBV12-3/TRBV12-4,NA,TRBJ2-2,CASSLYPQGTGELFF,TGTGCCAGCAGTTTATATCCCCAAGGCACCGGGGAGCTGTTTTTT
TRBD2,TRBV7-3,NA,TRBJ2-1,CASSLTFRGSEQFF,TGTGCCAGCAGCTTAACGTTCCGCGGGAGTGAGCAGTTCTTC
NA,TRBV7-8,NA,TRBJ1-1,CASSLQPGVVGTEAFF,TGTGCCAGCAGCCTTCAGCCGGGGGTCGTGGGCACTGAAGCTTTCTTT
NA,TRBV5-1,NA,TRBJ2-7,CASSSAVSYEQYF,TGCGCCAGCAGCTCAGCGGTCTCCTACGAGCAGTACTTC